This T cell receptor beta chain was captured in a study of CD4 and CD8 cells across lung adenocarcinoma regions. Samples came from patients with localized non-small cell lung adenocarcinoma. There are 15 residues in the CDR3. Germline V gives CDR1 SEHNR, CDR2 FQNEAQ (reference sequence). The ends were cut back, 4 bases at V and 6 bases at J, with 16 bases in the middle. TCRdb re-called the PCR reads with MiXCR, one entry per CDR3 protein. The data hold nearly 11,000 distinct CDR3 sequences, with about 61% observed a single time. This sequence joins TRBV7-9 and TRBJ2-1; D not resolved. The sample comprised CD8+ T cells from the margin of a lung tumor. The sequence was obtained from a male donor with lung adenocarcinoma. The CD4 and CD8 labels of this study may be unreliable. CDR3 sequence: CASSSKGGYFNEQFF. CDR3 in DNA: TGTGCCAGCAGCTCCAAGGGTGGATACTTCAATGAGCAGTTCTTC.